This T cell receptor (beta chain) was obtained from a study of T cells expressing NK-cell markers. Making the TCR beta cDNA relied on 5'RACE template switching with UMIs. TCRdb reprocessed the 5' RACE reads and stores each CDR3 protein as one record, lacking DNA. The table for this sample gives approximately 150,000 distinct CDR3 sequences. CDR3 length equals 12 residues. Germline-derived CDR1 and CDR2 are MNHNY and SVGAGI (reference sequence). What was sequenced was blood T cells: a sorted CD56 or NKG2C T cell subset, CD4+ or CD8+ T cells, or bulk PBMC T cells (not recorded which). The origin of this receptor is a woman aged 18 to 75 in good health. V usage is TRBV6-6 and J usage is TRBJ2-1; there is no DNA to check the TCRdb D call of TRBD2. This CDR3 reads CASGPTTGEQFF.